A selection of T cell receptor beta chains follows, all from one sample in a study of metastatic and nonmetastatic thyroid tumors. With MiXCR, TCRdb called clones anew from the PCR reads. The table shows approximately 34,000 clones, with around 15% occurring only once. Sequencing was done on a sample of blood. The receptors here all came from a female donor with papillary thyroid cancer or a benign thyroid nodule (not recorded which). Some clones in this sample may be carry-over from other donors' samples. The CDR3 runs from the conserved cysteine through the conserved F or W. Fields, in order: V gene, J gene, clone size, D gene, CDR3 DNA, CDR3 protein. D genes are given only for firm matches. Some rows mark clone size as missing; the rest say once, few, many or name a class of expanded clone.

TRBV9	TRBJ1-2	many	.	TGTGCCAGCAGCGTTCAGCTGAACTATGGCTACACCTTC	CASSVQLNYGYTF
TRBV7-3	TRBJ2-2	.	.	TGTGCCAGCAGTTCCAGCCAGGGGAGTACCGGTGAGCTGTTTTTT	CASSSSQGSTGELFF
TRBV2	TRBJ1-5	many	.	TGTGCCAGCAGTCCGGACAGTTGGAATCAGCCCCAGCATTTT	CASSPDSWNQPQHF
TRBV20-1	TRBJ1-6	.	.	TGCAGTGCTAATACAGGGAATTCACCCCTCCACTTT	CSANTGNSPLHF
TRBV19	TRBJ2-1	many	.	TGTGCCAGTAGTATAGAGAACCCTCGCGGTGAGCAGTTCTTC	CASSIENPRGEQFF
TRBV12-3/TRBV12-4	TRBJ2-3	many	.	TGTGCCAGCCGGGGGGCGGAGCGCCCTAGCACAGATACGCAGTATTTT	CASRGAERPSTDTQYF
TRBV15	TRBJ2-3	few	.	TGTGCCACCAGCAGAGAGTCCATCCGTGGCACATCAGATACGCAGTATTTT	CATSRESIRGTSDTQYF
TRBV7-9	TRBJ1-4	.	TRBD1	TGTGCCAGCAGCCCTGGGACAGGGCACGAAAAACTGTTTTTT	CASSPGTGHEKLFF
TRBV4-2	TRBJ2-2	many	TRBD2	TGTGCCAGCAGCCAACGGACTAGCGGGATGGACACCGGGGAGCTGTTTTTT	CASSQRTSGMDTGELFF
TRBV20-1	TRBJ1-3	many	TRBD1	TGCAGTGCTACGGACAGGGTGACTGGAAACACCATATATTTT	CSATDRVTGNTIYF
TRBV12-3/TRBV12-4	TRBJ2-7	many	.	TGTGCCAGCAGCCTTGTTAGGGTGACGGGCGGTTCGTTGAACGAGCAGTACTTC	CASSLVRVTGGSLNEQYF
TRBV12-3/TRBV12-4	TRBJ2-3	many	.	TGTGCCAGCAGTTTTGGGCCCACCGGAAGCACAGATACGCAGTATTTT	CASSFGPTGSTDTQYF
TRBV15	TRBJ2-4	many	.	TGTGCCACCAGCAGAGATAGAAGCAGGGGGGAAAACATTCAGTACTTC	CATSRDRSRGENIQYF
TRBV12-3/TRBV12-4	TRBJ2-3	many	.	TGTGCCAGCAGAAAGGACACCCGCACAGATACGCAGTATTTT	CASRKDTRTDTQYF
TRBV20-1	TRBJ1-1	many	.	TGCAGTGCTAGCTTAAGGGCCACTGAAGCTTTCTTT	CSASLRATEAFF
TRBV9	TRBJ2-7	many	TRBD2	TGTGCCAGCAGCGTAGGCGGACTAGCGGGTATCTACGAGCAGTACTTC	CASSVGGLAGIYEQYF
TRBV3-1	TRBJ2-1	many	TRBD2	TGTGCCAGCAGCCCGGCGGGACTAACCAATGAGCAGTTCTTC	CASSPAGLTNEQFF